This T cell receptor (beta chain) comes out of a study of blood T cell repertoires in COVID-19. The CDR3 loop spans 12 amino acids. Germline CDR1 reads SGHRS; CDR2 reads YFSETQ. V lost 0 bases to trimming and J lost 7 bases, with 8 bases between them. TCRdb's table, derived via immunoSEQ multiplex PCR, lists solely in-frame clones and lacks some. The data show over 100,000 clones, roughly 87% seen once. The sequenced sample consisted of peripheral blood. J is TRBJ2-7 and V is TRBV5-1; tentatively, D is TRBD1 (5 bases). This receptor was identified in an elderly man with acute or convalescent COVID-19. The CDR3 DNA reads TGCGCCAGCAGCTTGGGACAGCAAGAGCAGTACTTC. As protein: CASSLGQQEQYF.